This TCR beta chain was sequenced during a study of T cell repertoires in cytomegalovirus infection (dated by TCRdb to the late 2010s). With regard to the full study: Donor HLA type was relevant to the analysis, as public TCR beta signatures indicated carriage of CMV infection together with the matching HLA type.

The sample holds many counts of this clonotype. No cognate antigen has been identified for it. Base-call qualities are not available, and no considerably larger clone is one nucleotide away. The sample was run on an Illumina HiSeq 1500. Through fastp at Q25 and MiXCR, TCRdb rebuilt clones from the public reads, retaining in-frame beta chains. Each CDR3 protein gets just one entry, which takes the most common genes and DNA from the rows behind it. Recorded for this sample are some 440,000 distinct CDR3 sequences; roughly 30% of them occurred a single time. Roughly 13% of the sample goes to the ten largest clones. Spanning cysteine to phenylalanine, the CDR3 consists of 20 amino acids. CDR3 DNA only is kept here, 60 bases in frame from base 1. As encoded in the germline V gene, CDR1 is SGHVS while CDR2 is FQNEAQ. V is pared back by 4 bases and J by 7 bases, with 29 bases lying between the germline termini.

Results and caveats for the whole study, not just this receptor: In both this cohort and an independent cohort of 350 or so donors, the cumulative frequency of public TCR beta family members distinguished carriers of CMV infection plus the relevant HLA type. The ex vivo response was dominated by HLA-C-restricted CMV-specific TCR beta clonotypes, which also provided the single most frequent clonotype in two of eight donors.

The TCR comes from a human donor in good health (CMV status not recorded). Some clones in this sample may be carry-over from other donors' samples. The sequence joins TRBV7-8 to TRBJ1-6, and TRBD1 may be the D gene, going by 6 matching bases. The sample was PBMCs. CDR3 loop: CASSWQAINSGVPGNSPLHF. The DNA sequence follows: TGTGCCAGCAGCTGGCAAGCTATAAATTCAGGGGTCCCTGGGAATTCACCCCTCCACTTT.